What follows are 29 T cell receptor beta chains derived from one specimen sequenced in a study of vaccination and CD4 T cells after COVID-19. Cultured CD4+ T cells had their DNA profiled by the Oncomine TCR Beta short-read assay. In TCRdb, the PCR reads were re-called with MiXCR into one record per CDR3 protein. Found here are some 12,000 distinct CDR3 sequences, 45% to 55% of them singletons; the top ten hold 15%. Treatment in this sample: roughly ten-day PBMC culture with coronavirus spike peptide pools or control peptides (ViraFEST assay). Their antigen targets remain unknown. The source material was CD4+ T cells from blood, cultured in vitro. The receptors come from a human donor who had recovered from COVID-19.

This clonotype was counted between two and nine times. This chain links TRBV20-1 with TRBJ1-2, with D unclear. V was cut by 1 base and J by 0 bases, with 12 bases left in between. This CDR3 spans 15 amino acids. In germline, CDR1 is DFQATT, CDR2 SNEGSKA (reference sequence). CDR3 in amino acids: CSARGAHATNYGYTF. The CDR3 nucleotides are TGCAGTGCTAGAGGGGCACATGCTACTAACTATGGCTACACCTTC.

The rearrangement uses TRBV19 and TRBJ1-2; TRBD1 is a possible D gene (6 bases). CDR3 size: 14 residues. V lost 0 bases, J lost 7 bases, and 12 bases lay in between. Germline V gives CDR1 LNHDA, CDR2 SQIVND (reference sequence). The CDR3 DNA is TGTGCCAGTAGTATAGATGGGGGCGGATCTGGCTACACCTTC. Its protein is CASSIDGGGSGYTF.

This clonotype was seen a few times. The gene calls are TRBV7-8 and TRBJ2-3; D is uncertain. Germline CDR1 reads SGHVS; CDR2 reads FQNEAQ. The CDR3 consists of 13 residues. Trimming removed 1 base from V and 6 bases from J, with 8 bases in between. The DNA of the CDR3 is TGTGCCAGCAGCTTAGAGGGCCGTGATACGCAGTATTTT. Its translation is CASSLEGRDTQYF.

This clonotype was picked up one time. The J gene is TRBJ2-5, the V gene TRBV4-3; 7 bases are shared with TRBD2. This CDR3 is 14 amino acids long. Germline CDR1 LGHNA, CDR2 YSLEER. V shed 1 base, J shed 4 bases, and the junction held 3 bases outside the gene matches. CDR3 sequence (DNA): TGCGCCAGCAGCCAAGCGGGAGGTGGAGAGACCCAGTACTTC. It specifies CASSQAGGGETQYF.

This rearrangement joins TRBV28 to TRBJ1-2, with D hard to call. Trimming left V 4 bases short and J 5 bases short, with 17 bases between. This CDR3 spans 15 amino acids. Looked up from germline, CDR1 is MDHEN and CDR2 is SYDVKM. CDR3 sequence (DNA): TGTGCCAGCAGTTCCCCGTTTAGCGGGATTTATGGCTACACCTTC. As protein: CASSSPFSGIYGYTF.

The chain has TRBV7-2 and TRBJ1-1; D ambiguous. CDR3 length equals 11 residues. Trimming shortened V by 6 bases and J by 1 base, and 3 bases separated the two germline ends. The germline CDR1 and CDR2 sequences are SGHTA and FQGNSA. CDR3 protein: CASRENTEAFF. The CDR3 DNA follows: TGTGCCAGCAGAGAGAACACTGAAGCTTTCTTT. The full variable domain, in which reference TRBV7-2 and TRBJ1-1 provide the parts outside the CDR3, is GAGVSQSPSNKVTEKGKDVELRCDPISGHTALYWYRQSLGQGLEFLIYFQGNSAPDKSGLPSDRFSAERTGGSVSTLTIQRTQQEDSAVYLCASRENTEAFFGQGTRLTVV.

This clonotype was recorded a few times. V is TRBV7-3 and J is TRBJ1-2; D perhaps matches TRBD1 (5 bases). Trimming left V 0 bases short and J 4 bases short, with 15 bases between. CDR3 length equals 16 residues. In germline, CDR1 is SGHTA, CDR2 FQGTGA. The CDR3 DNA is TGTGCCAGCAGCTTAACGCCCCAGGGTTTCGGCTATGGCTACACCTTC. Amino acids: CASSLTPQGFGYGYTF.

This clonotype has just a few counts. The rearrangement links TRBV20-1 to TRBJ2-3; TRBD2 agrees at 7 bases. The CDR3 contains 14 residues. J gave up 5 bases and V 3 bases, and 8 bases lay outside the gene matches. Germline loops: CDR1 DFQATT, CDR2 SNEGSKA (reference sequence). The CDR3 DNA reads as TGCAGTGCTAGCAGACTAGCCCGAGGAGATACGCAGTATTTT. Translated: CSASRLARGDTQYF.

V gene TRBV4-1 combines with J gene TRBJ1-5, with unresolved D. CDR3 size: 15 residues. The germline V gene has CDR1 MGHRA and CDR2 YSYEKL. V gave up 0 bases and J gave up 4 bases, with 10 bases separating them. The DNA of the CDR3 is TGCGCCAGCAGCCAAGACGGGAGGGCTAATCAGCCCCAGCATTTT. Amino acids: CASSQDGRANQPQHF.

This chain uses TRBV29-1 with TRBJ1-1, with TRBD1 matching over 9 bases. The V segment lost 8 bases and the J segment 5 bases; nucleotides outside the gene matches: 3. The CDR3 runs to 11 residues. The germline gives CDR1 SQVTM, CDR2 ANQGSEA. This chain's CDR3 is CSPGQGTEAFF. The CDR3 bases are TGCAGCCCAGGACAGGGGACTGAAGCTTTCTTT.

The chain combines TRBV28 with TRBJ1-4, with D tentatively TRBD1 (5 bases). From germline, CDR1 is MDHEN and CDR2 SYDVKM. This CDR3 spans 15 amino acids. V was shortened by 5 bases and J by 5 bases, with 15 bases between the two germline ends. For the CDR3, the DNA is TGTGCCAGCAGTATTCAGGGACCCGCAAATGAAAAACTGTTTTTT. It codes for CASSIQGPANEKLFF.

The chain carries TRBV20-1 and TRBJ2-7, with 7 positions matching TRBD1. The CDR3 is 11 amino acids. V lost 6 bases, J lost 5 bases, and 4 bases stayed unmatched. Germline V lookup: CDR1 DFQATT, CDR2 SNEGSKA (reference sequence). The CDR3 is CSADRAHEQYF. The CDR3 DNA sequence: TGCAGTGCAGACAGGGCCCACGAGCAGTACTTC.

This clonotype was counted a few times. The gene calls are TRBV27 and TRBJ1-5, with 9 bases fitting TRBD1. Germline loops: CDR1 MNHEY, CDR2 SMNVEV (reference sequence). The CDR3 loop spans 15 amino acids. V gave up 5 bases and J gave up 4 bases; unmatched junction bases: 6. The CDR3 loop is CASSPTGQGNQPQHF. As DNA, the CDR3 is TGTGCCAGCAGTCCCACGGGACAGGGTAATCAGCCCCAGCATTTT.

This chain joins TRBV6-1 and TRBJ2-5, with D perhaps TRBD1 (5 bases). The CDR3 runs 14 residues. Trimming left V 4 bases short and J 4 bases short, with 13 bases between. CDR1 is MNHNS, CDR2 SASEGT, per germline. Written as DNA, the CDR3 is TGTGCCAGCAGTGTATCCCAGGGAAGAGAGACCCAGTACTTC. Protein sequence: CASSVSQGRETQYF.

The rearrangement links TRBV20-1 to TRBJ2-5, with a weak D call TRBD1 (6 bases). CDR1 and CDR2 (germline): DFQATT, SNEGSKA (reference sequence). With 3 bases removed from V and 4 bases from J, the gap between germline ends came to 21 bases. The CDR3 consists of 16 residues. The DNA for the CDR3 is TGCAGTGCTAGCGGTCCAGGGGTGGGGTCATCAGAGACCCAGTACTTC. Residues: CSASGPGVGSSETQYF.

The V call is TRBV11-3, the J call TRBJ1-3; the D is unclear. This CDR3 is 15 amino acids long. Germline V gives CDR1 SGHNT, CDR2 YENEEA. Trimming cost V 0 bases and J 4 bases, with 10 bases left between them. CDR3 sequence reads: CASSLEPGPGNTIYF. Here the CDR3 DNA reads TGTGCCAGCAGCTTAGAACCGGGCCCCGGAAACACCATATATTTT. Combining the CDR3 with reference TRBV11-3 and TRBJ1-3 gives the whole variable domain EAGVVQSPRYKIIEKKQPVAFWCNPISGHNTLYWYLQNLGQGPELLIRYENEEAVDDSQLPKDRFSAERLKGVDSTLKIQPAELGDSAVYLCASSLEPGPGNTIYFGEGSWLTVV.

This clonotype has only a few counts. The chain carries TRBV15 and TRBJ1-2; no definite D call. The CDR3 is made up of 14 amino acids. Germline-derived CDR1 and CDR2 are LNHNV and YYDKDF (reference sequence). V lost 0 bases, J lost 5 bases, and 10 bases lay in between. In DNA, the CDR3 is TGTGCCACCAGCAGAGACCCTAGGGTTTATGGCTACACCTTC. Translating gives CATSRDPRVYGYTF.

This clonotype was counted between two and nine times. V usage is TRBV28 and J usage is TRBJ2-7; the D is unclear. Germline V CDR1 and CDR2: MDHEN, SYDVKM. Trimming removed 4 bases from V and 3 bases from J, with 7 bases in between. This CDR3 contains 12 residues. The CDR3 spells CASSYFNYEQYF. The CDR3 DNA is TGTGCCAGCAGTTATTTCAACTACGAGCAGTACTTC. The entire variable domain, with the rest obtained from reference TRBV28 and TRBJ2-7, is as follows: DVKVTQSSRYLVKRTGEKVFLECVQDMDHENMFWYRQDPGLGLRLIYFSYDVKMKEKGDIPEGYSVSREKKERFSLILESASTNQTSMYLCASSYFNYEQYFGPGTRLTVT.

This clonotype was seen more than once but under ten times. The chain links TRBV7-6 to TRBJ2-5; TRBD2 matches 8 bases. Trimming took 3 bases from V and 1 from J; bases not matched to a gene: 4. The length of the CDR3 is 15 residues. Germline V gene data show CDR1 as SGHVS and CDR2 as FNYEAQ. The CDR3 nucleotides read TGTGCCAGCAGCTTTTTAGCGGGGCCCCAAGAGACCCAGTACTTC. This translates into CASSFLAGPQETQYF.

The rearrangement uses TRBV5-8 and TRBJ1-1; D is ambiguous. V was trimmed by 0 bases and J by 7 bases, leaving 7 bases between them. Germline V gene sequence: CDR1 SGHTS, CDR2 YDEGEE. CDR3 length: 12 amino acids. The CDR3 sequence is CASSLGADEAFF. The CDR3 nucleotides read TGTGCCAGCAGCTTGGGCGCAGATGAAGCTTTCTTT.

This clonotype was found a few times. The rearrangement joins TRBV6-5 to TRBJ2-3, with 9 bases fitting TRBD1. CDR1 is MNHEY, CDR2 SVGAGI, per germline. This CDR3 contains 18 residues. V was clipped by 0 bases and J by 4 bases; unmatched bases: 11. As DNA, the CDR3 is TGTGCCAGCAGTTACTCTCCCATAGGGACAGGGAGATCAGATACGCAGTATTTT. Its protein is CASSYSPIGTGRSDTQYF.

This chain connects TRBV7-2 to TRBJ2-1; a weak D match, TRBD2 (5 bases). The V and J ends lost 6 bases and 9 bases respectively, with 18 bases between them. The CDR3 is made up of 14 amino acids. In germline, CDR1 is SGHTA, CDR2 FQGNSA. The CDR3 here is CASRLEAFMGEQFF. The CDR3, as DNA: TGTGCCAGCAGACTAGAGGCTTTCATGGGTGAGCAGTTCTTC.

The DNA for the CDR3 is TGTGCCAGCAGCTCGGACTCCTACTACCGGGACACTGAAGCTTTCTTT. It translates to CASSSDSYYRDTEAFF. The chain has TRBV7-2 and TRBJ1-1; no firm D call. V shed 4 bases and J shed 3 bases, with 18 bases lying between them. Germline V CDR1 and CDR2: SGHTA, FQGNSA. The CDR3 is 16 residues long.

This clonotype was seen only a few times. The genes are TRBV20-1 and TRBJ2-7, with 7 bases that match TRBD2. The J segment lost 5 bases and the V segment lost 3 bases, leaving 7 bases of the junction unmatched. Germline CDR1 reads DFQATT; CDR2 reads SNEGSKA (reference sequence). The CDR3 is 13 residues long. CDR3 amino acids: CSARGGAGNEQYF. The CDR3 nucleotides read TGCAGTGCTAGGGGGGGAGCGGGGAACGAGCAGTACTTC.

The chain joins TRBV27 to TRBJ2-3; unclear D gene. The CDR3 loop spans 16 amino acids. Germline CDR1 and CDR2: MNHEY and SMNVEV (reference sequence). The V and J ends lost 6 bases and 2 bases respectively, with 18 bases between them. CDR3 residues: CASSTIKGRSTDTQYF. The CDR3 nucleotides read TGTGCCAGCAGCACGATCAAGGGCAGATCCACAGATACGCAGTATTTT.

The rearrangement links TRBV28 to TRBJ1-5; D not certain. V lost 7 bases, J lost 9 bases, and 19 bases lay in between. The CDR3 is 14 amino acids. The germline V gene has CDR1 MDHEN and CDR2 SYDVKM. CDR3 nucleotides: TGTGCCAGCAACAAATCGGGCGGCTTATGGCCCCAGCATTTT. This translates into CASNKSGGLWPQHF.

In nucleotides, the CDR3 is TGTGCCAGCAGTGAAACCCCTCCCCAACTAGCGGGGGCTTCCTACGAGCAGTACTTC. Translating gives CASSETPPQLAGASYEQYF. This chain uses TRBV6-1 with TRBJ2-7, with 11 positions matching TRBD2. This CDR3 has 19 amino acids. Germline assignment: CDR1 MNHNS and CDR2 SASEGT. V trimming: 2 bases; J trimming: 1 base; junction bases outside the gene matches: 13.

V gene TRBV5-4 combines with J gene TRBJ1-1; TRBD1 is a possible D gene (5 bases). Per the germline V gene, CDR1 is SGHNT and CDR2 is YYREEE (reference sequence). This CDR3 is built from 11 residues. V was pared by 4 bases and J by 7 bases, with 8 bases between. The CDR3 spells CASSKDIEAFF. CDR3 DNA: TGTGCCAGCAGCAAGGACATTGAAGCTTTCTTT.

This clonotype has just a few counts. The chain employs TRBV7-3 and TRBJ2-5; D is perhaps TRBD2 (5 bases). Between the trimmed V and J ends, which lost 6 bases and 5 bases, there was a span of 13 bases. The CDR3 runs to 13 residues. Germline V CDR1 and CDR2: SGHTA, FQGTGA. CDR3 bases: TGTGCCAGCAGTCTCGCCCGAGGGGAGACCCAGTACTTC. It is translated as CASSLARGETQYF. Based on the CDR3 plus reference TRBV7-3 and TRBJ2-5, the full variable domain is GAGVSQTPSNKVTEKGKYVELRCDPISGHTALYWYRQSLGQGPEFLIYFQGTGAADDSGLPNDRFFAVRPEGSVSTLKIQRTERGDSAVYLCASSLARGETQYFGPGTRLLVL.